Below are 9 T cell receptor beta chains sequenced from a single sample in a study of blood T cell repertoires in COVID-19. TCRdb keeps only in-frame clones here, not all; method: immunoSEQ multiplex PCR. The sample has some 130,000 clones, 70% to 80% seen once; the top ten hold 10% to 13%. The sample comprised peripheral blood. The receptors originated from a human donor in a cohort sampled during active COVID-19.

The chain combines TRBV2 with TRBJ2-7, with D tentatively TRBD1 (5 bases). With 8 bases removed from V and 7 bases from J, the gap between germline ends came to 21 bases. This CDR3 contains 14 residues. CDR1 and CDR2 (germline): SNHLY, FYNNEI. This chain's CDR3 is CASRVEAGWSEQYF. CDR3 DNA sequence: TGTGCCAGCCGGGTGGAAGCAGGGTGGTCTGAGCAGTACTTC.

The chain recombines TRBV27 with TRBJ1-2, with unresolved D. V was clipped by 0 bases and J by 5 bases, with 10 bases between them. This CDR3 is 14 amino acids long. Looked up from germline, CDR1 is MNHEY and CDR2 is SMNVEV (reference sequence). The CDR3 coding sequence is TGTGCCAGCAGTTTATCGCCCCGCTATTATGGCTACACCTTC. Its protein is CASSLSPRYYGYTF.

The gene calls are TRBV18 and TRBJ1-2, with TRBD1 identical over 9 bases. There are 15 residues in the CDR3. Germline loops: CDR1 KGHSH, CDR2 LQKENI. Trimming at V came to 3 bases and at J to 7 bases, leaving 9 bases not matched to a gene. CDR3 DNA: TGTGCCAGCTCACCCTCCGGGACAGGGAAGGGTGGCTACACCTTC. Its protein is CASSPSGTGKGGYTF.

This clone was seen only a few times. The rearrangement links TRBV2 to TRBJ2-7; 9 bases match TRBD1. After removal of 6 bases from V and 3 bases from J, the junction contained 9 bases not matched to a gene. The CDR3 loop spans 15 amino acids. Germline-derived CDR1 and CDR2 are SNHLY and FYNNEI. The CDR3 loop reads CASRPNRDRVYEQYF. The CDR3 DNA is TGTGCCAGCAGACCGAACCGGGACAGGGTCTACGAGCAGTACTTC.

In DNA, the CDR3 is TGTGCCAGCAGTTCCTCCAGGGATCAGCCCCAGCATTTT. Its translation: CASSSSRDQPQHF. The V and J genes are TRBV27 and TRBJ1-5; D is possibly TRBD1 (5 bases). V lost 4 bases to trimming and J lost 5 bases, with 9 bases between them. Germline CDR1 is MNHEY and CDR2 is SMNVEV (reference sequence). The CDR3 covers 13 residues.

The chain recombines TRBV15 with TRBJ1-5; D perhaps matches TRBD1 (6 bases). This CDR3 contains 15 residues. CDR1 is LNHNV, CDR2 YYDKDF, per germline (reference sequence). V dropped 2 bases and J dropped 2 bases, with 10 bases sitting between them. The CDR3 region is CATSRQGFGNQPQHF. CDR3 coding DNA: TGTGCCACCAGCAGACAGGGGTTCGGCAATCAGCCCCAGCATTTT.

The chain links TRBV2 to TRBJ2-7; D gene ambiguous. In germline, CDR1 is SNHLY, CDR2 FYNNEI. CDR3 length: 11 residues. Trimming shortened V by 5 bases and J by 3 bases, and 5 bases separated the two germline ends. Written as DNA, the CDR3 is TGTGCCAGCAGTATGAGCTACGAGCAGTACTTC. This translates into CASSMSYEQYF.

The rearrangement uses TRBV24-1 and TRBJ1-5; D possibly corresponds to TRBD1 (6 bases). V was trimmed by 5 bases and J by 2 bases, leaving 6 bases between them. This CDR3 is 13 amino acids long. Germline CDR1 is KGHDR and CDR2 is SFDVKD. The CDR3 bases are TGTGCCACCAGTGGGACAGGCAATCAGCCCCAGCATTTT. The encoded protein is CATSGTGNQPQHF.

The chain recombines TRBV3-1 (or the pseudogene TRBV3-2) with TRBJ1-6; 8 positions agree with TRBD1. Germline trimming cut 5 bases from V and 7 bases from J; bases unmatched to any gene: 10. The CDR3 is made up of 16 amino acids. Germline V CDR1 and CDR2: LGHDT, YNNKEL (reference sequence). The CDR3 DNA is TGTGCCAGCAGCTCAAAGGTAGGACAGGGCAATTCACCCCTCCACTTT. Translation gives CASSSKVGQGNSPLHF.